Below, 22 T cell receptor beta chains from the same sample are listed, as sequenced in a study of blood T cell repertoires in COVID-19. Clones were sequenced by immunoSEQ multiplex PCR, and TCRdb holds only the in-frame ones, with some missing. Of 100,000 to 150,000 clones in the sample, about 86% were seen once. Material for sequencing was peripheral blood. These receptors came from a man in his 70s who had recovered from COVID-19.

The genes are TRBV7-2 and TRBJ2-3, with D perhaps matching TRBD1 (5 bases). Trimming shortened V by 5 bases and J by 3 bases, and 12 bases separated the two germline ends. CDR3 length: 14 residues. Germline V gene data show CDR1 as SGHTA and CDR2 as FQGNSA. The CDR3 bases are TGTGCCAGCAGCCCCATGAGGACAACAGATACGCAGTATTTT. Its protein product is CASSPMRTTDTQYF.

This chain uses TRBV11-2 with TRBJ1-4, with D unclear. Between the trimmed V and J ends, which lost 4 bases and 7 bases, there was a span of 10 bases. The CDR3 spans 13 residues. Germline V gene sequence: CDR1 SGHAT, CDR2 FQNNGV. The CDR3 coding sequence is TGTGCCAGCAGCTGGGCAGCGGGTGAAAAACTGTTTTTT. Translated, it gives CASSWAAGEKLFF.

V usage is TRBV2 and J usage is TRBJ2-7; D is possibly TRBD2 (6 bases). The length of the CDR3 is 15 residues. Trimming pared 6 bases from V and 1 base from J, leaving 16 bases between. Germline V gives CDR1 SNHLY, CDR2 FYNNEI. CDR3 in amino acids: CASSLNPGGSYEQYF. CDR3 sequence (DNA): TGTGCCAGCAGCCTTAACCCTGGGGGGTCCTACGAGCAGTACTTC.

The chain has TRBV10-3 and TRBJ2-3; 13 nucleotides align to TRBD2. Trimming removed 6 bases from V and 6 bases from J; junction bases left unmatched: 3. CDR1 is ENHRY, CDR2 SYGVKD, per germline. The CDR3 consists of 14 residues. CDR3 amino acids: CAISETSGRDTQYF. CDR3 DNA sequence: TGTGCCATCAGCGAGACTAGCGGGAGGGATACGCAGTATTTT.

This clone appeared a single time. The V call is TRBV5-1, the J call TRBJ1-3, with 10 bases fitting TRBD1. CDR1 and CDR2 (germline): SGHRS, YFSETQ. CDR3 length equals 15 residues. V dropped 3 bases and J dropped 2; count of bases not matched to a gene: 2. CDR3 coding DNA: TGCGCCAGCAGCTCCGGGACAGGGGCTGGAAACACCATATATTTT. Translation gives CASSSGTGAGNTIYF. The full variable domain, in which reference TRBV5-1 and TRBJ1-3 provide the parts outside the CDR3, is KAGVTQTPRYLIKTRGQQVTLSCSPISGHRSVSWYQQTPGQGLQFLFEYFSETQRNKGNFPGRFSGRQFSNSRSEMNVSTLELGDSALYLCASSSGTGAGNTIYFGEGSWLTVV.

The CDR3 reads CASSLTVSGTQYF. DNA of the CDR3: TGTGCCAGCAGTTTGACCGTATCAGGCACGCAGTATTTT. V and J are TRBV28 and TRBJ2-3; no firm D call. The length of the CDR3 is 13 residues. Per the germline V gene, CDR1 is MDHEN and CDR2 is SYDVKM. V lost 3 bases and J 9 bases, leaving 13 bases between the germline ends.

The CDR3, as DNA: TGTGCCAGCAGAAGCAGGGATCGGAACACTGAAGCTTTCTTT. As protein: CASRSRDRNTEAFF. The rearrangement uses TRBV3-1 (or the pseudogene TRBV3-2) and TRBJ1-1, with D maybe TRBD1 (5 bases). Looked up from germline, CDR1 is LGHDT and CDR2 is YNNKEL (reference sequence). CDR3 length: 14 amino acids. Trimming stripped 6 bases from V and 1 base from J, with 12 bases between.

The J gene is TRBJ2-5, the V gene TRBV9; 14 bases agree with TRBD2. The CDR3 is 16 amino acids. The ends lost 4 bases at V and 5 bases at J; junction bases unmatched: 7. Germline V gives CDR1 SGDLS, CDR2 YYNGEE. The CDR3 bases are TGTGCCAGCAGCACCCGGACTAGCGGGAGGAGGGAGACCCAGTACTTC. Protein product: CASSTRTSGRRETQYF.

The V call is TRBV7-2, the J call TRBJ1-5, with 9 positions matching TRBD1. This CDR3 has 15 amino acids. V lost 4 bases to trimming and J lost 11 bases; unmatched junction nucleotides: 12. Germline V gene lookup returns CDR1 SGHTA and CDR2 FQGNSA. CDR3 residues: CASSSGTGSLTAQHF. The CDR3 DNA is TGTGCCAGCAGCTCGGGGACAGGGTCACTCACAGCCCAGCATTTT.

This clone was counted only a few times. The CDR3 sequence is CASNPLAGPSTDTQYF. In DNA, the CDR3 is TGTGCCAGCAACCCTTTAGCGGGCCCTAGCACAGATACGCAGTATTTT. This chain links TRBV2 with TRBJ2-3, with 7 bases fitting TRBD2. J gave up 0 bases and V 7 bases, and 10 bases lay outside the gene matches. This CDR3 is 16 amino acids long. The germline CDR1 and CDR2 sequences are SNHLY and FYNNEI.

In this sample, this clone turned up many times. V and J are TRBV7-6 and TRBJ1-4; D may be TRBD1 (5 bases). This CDR3 comprises 15 residues. The V and J ends lost 5 bases and 8 bases respectively, with 18 bases between them. Germline lookup yields CDR1 SGHVS and CDR2 FNYEAQ. CDR3 region: CASSPGGRGAEKLFF. The DNA of the CDR3 is TGTGCCAGCAGCCCCGGGGGACGGGGCGCAGAAAAACTGTTTTTT.

This clone has only a few counts. This chain connects TRBV2 to TRBJ1-6; D is ambiguous. Between the trimmed V and J ends, which lost 6 bases and 6 bases, there was a span of 18 bases. The V gene's germline CDR1 is SNHLY and CDR2 FYNNEI. There are 16 residues in the CDR3. The CDR3 sequence: CASSERSPTPNSPLHF. Here the CDR3 DNA reads TGTGCCAGCAGCGAAAGGAGCCCGACTCCTAATTCACCCCTCCACTTT.

The rearrangement uses TRBV12-3 or TRBV12-4 and TRBJ2-7; 10 bases agree with TRBD1. The CDR3 is made up of 13 amino acids. J was trimmed by 3 bases and V by 8 bases; bases with no gene match: 4. The CDR3 spells CASPGQGVYEQYF. In DNA, the CDR3 is TGTGCCAGCCCCGGACAGGGGGTCTACGAGCAGTACTTC.

This sequence joins TRBV23-1 and TRBJ2-7; the D is unclear. TRBV23-1 is an open reading frame, and its role is uncertain. Trimming cost V 3 bases and J 4 bases, with 16 bases left between them. This CDR3 contains 15 residues. CDR3 sequence: CASSHPHIRPYEQYF. The CDR3 DNA is TGCGCCAGCAGTCATCCCCACATCCGTCCATACGAGCAGTACTTC.

The rearrangement uses TRBV18 and TRBJ1-1, with D possibly being TRBD1 (5 bases). The germline V gene encodes CDR1 KGHSH and CDR2 LQKENI. This CDR3 spans 15 amino acids. V lost 2 bases and J 4 bases, leaving 14 bases between the germline ends. This CDR3 is CASSPVAGLFTEAFF. Written as DNA, the CDR3 is TGTGCCAGCTCACCAGTGGCAGGGTTGTTCACTGAAGCTTTCTTT.

In its sample, this clone was seen once. The chain recombines TRBV12-3 or TRBV12-4 with TRBJ2-2; D unclear. The CDR3 spans 12 residues. The V gene lost 5 bases and the J gene lost 3 bases, with 4 bases spanning the gap. Here the CDR3 reads CASSPYTGELFF. The CDR3 region has the DNA TGTGCCAGCAGTCCATACACCGGGGAGCTGTTTTTT.

The rearrangement joins TRBV19 to TRBJ1-5; the D gene is possibly TRBD1 (6 bases). The V end lost 5 bases, the J end lost 4 bases, and 12 bases lay between the germline ends. The CDR3 is made up of 14 amino acids. CDR1 is LNHDA and CDR2 is SQIVND in the germline V gene (reference sequence). CDR3 sequence (DNA): TGTGCCAGTAGTCCCGACAGGATGAATCAGCCCCAGCATTTT. Its translation: CASSPDRMNQPQHF.

This clone was detected once. CDR3 coding DNA: TGTGCCACAGTGGGACACCTTCTTAATTCACCCCTCCACTTT. Translating gives CATVGHLLNSPLHF. The rearrangement links TRBV2 to TRBJ1-6; D is perhaps TRBD1 (6 bases). The CDR3 length is 14 residues. Germline CDR1 reads SNHLY; CDR2 reads FYNNEI. V was clipped by 10 bases and J by 6 bases, with 16 bases between them. The full variable domain, its missing parts supplied by reference TRBV2 and TRBJ1-6, is EPEVTQTPSHQVTQMGQEVILRCVPISNHLYFYWYRQILGQKVEFLVSFYNNEISEKSEIFDDQFSVERPDGSNFTLKIRSTKLEDSAMYFCATVGHLLNSPLHFGNGTRLTVT.

The rearrangement uses TRBV7-6 and TRBJ1-1; 7 bases align to TRBD1. With V trimmed by 2 bases and J by 4 bases, 19 bases remained unmatched. CDR3 size: 19 residues. Germline V gene data show CDR1 as SGHVS and CDR2 as FNYEAQ. The CDR3 loop reads CASSLIVETGDLSGTEAFF. CDR3 nucleotides: TGTGCCAGCAGCTTAATTGTGGAAACAGGGGATCTAAGCGGCACTGAAGCTTTCTTT. Looking up the rest from reference TRBV7-6 and TRBJ1-1 gives the full variable domain: GAGVSQSPRYKVTKRGQDVALRCDPISGHVSLYWYRQALGQGPEFLTYFNYEAQQDKSGLPNDRFSAERPEGSISTLTIQRTEQRDSAMYRCASSLIVETGDLSGTEAFFGQGTRLTVV.

This chain links TRBV11-2 with TRBJ1-3; no reliable D call. This CDR3 spans 12 amino acids. Germline V lookup: CDR1 SGHAT, CDR2 FQNNGV. Trimming took off 2 bases at V and 3 bases at J, with 2 bases between the two ends. CDR3 bases: TGTGCCAGCAGCTTATATGGAAACACCATATATTTT. Translation gives CASSLYGNTIYF.

The CDR3 DNA is TGTGCCACCAGTGATTTGAGAGGGACAGGGGCCGGCAATCAGCCCCAGCATTTT. It codes for CATSDLRGTGAGNQPQHF. V usage is TRBV24-1 and J usage is TRBJ1-5, with 10 bases identical to TRBD1. The germline gives CDR1 KGHDR, CDR2 SFDVKD. Trimming cost V 0 bases and J 2 bases; bases outside gene matches: 6. CDR3 length: 18 residues.

The chain combines TRBV3-1 (or the pseudogene TRBV3-2) with TRBJ2-2; D perhaps matches TRBD1 (6 bases). The CDR3 totals 14 residues. With 8 bases removed from V and 0 bases from J, the gap between germline ends came to 10 bases. Germline-derived CDR1 and CDR2 are LGHDT and YNNKEL (reference sequence). The CDR3 loop reads CASRTVANTGELFF. CDR3 bases: TGTGCCAGCCGGACAGTCGCGAACACCGGGGAGCTGTTTTTT.